The 4 T cell receptor beta chains reported below all come from one sample, sequenced in a study of T-cell memory formation after mild COVID-19. TCRdb reprocessed the 5' RACE reads with MiXCR, giving one entry per CDR3 protein. Of 150,000 to 200,000 distinct CDR3 sequences in the sample, about 18% are singletons; the top ten hold about 4%. Sequences were obtained from PBMCs or a T cell subset sorted from them (not recorded which). The receptors were gathered from a man aged 18-30 years who had mild COVID-19 (a few samples of this study predate the infection). Cell type and time point are not known.

This clonotype has more than one count but fewer than ten. The chain combines TRBV24-1 with TRBJ2-3, with no clear D. Germline CDR1 is KGHDR and CDR2 is SFDVKD. Trimming shortened V by 3 bases and J by 5 bases, and 8 bases separated the two germline ends. The CDR3 has 13 amino acids. The CDR3 nucleotides are TGTGCCACCAGTGATAGTCGAGGAGATACGCAGTATTTT. Its translation: CATSDSRGDTQYF.

In its sample, this clonotype was seen a few times. The chain uses TRBV3-1 and TRBJ1-4; 9 positions agree with TRBD1. The V gene end was trimmed by 3 bases and the J gene end by 10 bases; junction bases not matched to a gene: 6. This CDR3 is 14 amino acids long. Germline V CDR1 and CDR2: LGHDT, YNNKEL (reference sequence). The CDR3 DNA reads as TGTGCCAGCAGCCACAGGGACAGGGAGGGAAAACTGTTTTTT. Protein product: CASSHRDREGKLFF.

This clonotype has only a few counts. The chain uses TRBV18 and TRBJ2-7; 7 bases map to TRBD2. The trim removed 3 bases at V and 3 bases at J, leaving 2 bases unmatched. This CDR3 spans 13 amino acids. CDR1 and CDR2 from the germline V gene are KGHSH and LQKENI. In DNA, the CDR3 is TGTGCCAGCTCACCCGAGCGGGGCTACGAGCAGTACGTC. Translating it yields CASSPERGYEQYV.

This clonotype was observed a handful of times. V gene TRBV5-1 combines with J gene TRBJ1-1; no definite D call. This CDR3 contains 15 residues. CDR1 and CDR2 (germline): SGHRS, YFSETQ. V lost 2 bases to trimming and J lost 0 bases, with 11 bases between them. This CDR3 is CASSLLTNMNTEAFF. The CDR3 nucleotides are TGCGCCAGCAGCTTACTAACGAATATGAACACTGAAGCTTTCTTT.